This T cell receptor (beta chain) came from a study of T-cell reconstitution after alpha-beta-depleted transplantation in children. This clonotype was counted many times. Unique molecular identifiers tagged the TCRbeta library. MiXCR, applied by TCRdb to the PCR reads, yields one record per CDR3 protein. The sample lists more than 550,000 distinct CDR3 sequences, approximately 10% seen once, with 3.5% to 5% in the top ten. This CDR3 has 13 residues. CDR1 and CDR2 from the germline V gene are MNHNS and SASEGT. The ends were cut back, 1 base at V and 4 bases at J, with 7 bases in the middle. The material sequenced was PBMCs from the stem cell graft donor, taken from the stem cell graft. This TCR derives from a human donor who donated a stem cell graft to a child with acute myeloid leukemia. V is TRBV6-1 and J is TRBJ1-1; D call uncertain. This CDR3 is CASSEVGGTEAFF. CDR3 nucleotide sequence: TGTGCCAGCAGTGAAGTTGGAGGCACTGAAGCTTTCTTT.